Listed here are 10 T cell receptor beta chains from one sample, sequenced in a study of shared clonotypes between healthy human individuals. Sequencing was performed with immunoSEQ multiplex PCR; in TCRdb, only in-frame clones are kept and a portion is missing. The sample has millions of clones; approximately 90% are singletons. Specimen: naive CD4+ T cells sorted from blood. Stated subset: CD45RA+ positively selected. The receptor set was obtained from a man between 18 and 35 years old in good health.

V gene TRBV6-6 combines with J gene TRBJ1-2; possible D gene TRBD1, 5 bases. This CDR3 comprises 14 residues. Deletions cut 5 bases from V and 6 bases from J, with 16 bases between. In germline, CDR1 is MNHNY, CDR2 SVGAGI (reference sequence). The DNA of the CDR3 is TGTGCCAGCAGTCTCCGGGGACCTGTGGATGGCTACACCTTC. It codes for CASSLRGPVDGYTF.

V is TRBV12-5 and J is TRBJ2-3; possible D gene TRBD1, 5 bases. The CDR3 consists of 12 residues. V lost 6 bases, J lost 4 bases, and 8 bases lay in between. In germline, CDR1 is LGHNT, CDR2 FRNRAP. The CDR3 spells CASGDNADTQYF. The CDR3 bases are TGTGCTAGTGGGGACAACGCAGATACGCAGTATTTT.

Worth noting for this clone: The junction differs from germline at one of its ends, possibly a read error. Other DNA sequences in this sample translate to the same CDR3. J is TRBJ2-2 and V is TRBV7-7, with D possibly matching TRBD1 (6 bases). Looked up from germline, CDR1 is SSHAT and CDR2 is FNYEAQ (reference sequence). CDR3 length: 13 amino acids. CDR3 in amino acids: CASSPRGTGELFF. In DNA, the CDR3 is TGTGCTAGCAGTCCAAGGGGGACCGGGGAGCTGTTTTTT.

The rearrangement links TRBV7-2 to TRBJ2-7, with 10 bases fitting TRBD2. Looked up from germline, CDR1 is SGHTA and CDR2 is FQGNSA. The CDR3 sequence is 15 residues long. V was clipped by 5 bases and J by 2 bases; unmatched bases: 6. CDR3 sequence (DNA): TGTGCCAGCAGCACGGGACTAGCGAGCCCCTACGAGCAGTACTTC. Translating it yields CASSTGLASPYEQYF.

To note about this clone: The sample carries other DNA sequences with the same CDR3. The V gene is TRBV18, the J gene TRBJ2-3; a weak D match, TRBD2 (5 bases). Germline V lookup: CDR1 KGHSH, CDR2 LQKENI. The CDR3 runs to 14 residues. V dropped 0 bases and J dropped 3 bases, with 7 bases sitting between them. This CDR3 reads CASSPPPGTDTQYF. In DNA form, the CDR3 reads TGTGCCAGCTCACCACCGCCGGGAACAGATACGCAGTATTTT. The full variable domain, in which reference TRBV18 and TRBJ2-3 provide the parts outside the CDR3, is NAGVMQNPRHLVRRRGQEARLRCSPMKGHSHVYWYRQLPEEGLKFMVYLQKENIIDESGMPKERFSAEFPKEGPSILRIQQVVRGDSAAYFCASSPPPGTDTQYFGPGTRLTVL.

The V and J genes are TRBV9 and TRBJ1-2; 9 bases are a match to TRBD1. CDR1 and CDR2 from the germline V gene are SGDLS and YYNGEE. J lost 2 bases, V lost 4 bases, and 9 bases had no gene match. The CDR3 is made up of 16 amino acids. The CDR3: CASSSGTGTLNYGYTF. In DNA form, the CDR3 reads TGTGCCAGCAGCTCCGGGACAGGGACCTTAAACTATGGCTACACCTTC. The full variable domain, completed using reference TRBV9 and TRBJ1-2, is DSGVTQTPKHLITATGQRVTLRCSPRSGDLSVYWYQQSLDQGLQFLIQYYNGEERAKGNILERFSAQQFPDLHSELNLSSLELGDSALYFCASSSGTGTLNYGYTFGSGTRLTVV.

The chain combines TRBV5-4 with TRBJ2-1, with TRBD2 matching over 9 bases. V dropped 4 bases and J dropped 7; count of bases not matched to a gene: 6. The CDR3 consists of 14 residues. The germline gives CDR1 SGHNT, CDR2 YYREEE (reference sequence). This chain's CDR3 is CASSPGLARNEQFF. As DNA, the CDR3 is TGTGCCAGCAGCCCGGGACTAGCCAGGAATGAGCAGTTCTTC.

The chain couples TRBV27 to TRBJ2-3; D remains unclear. This CDR3 spans 13 amino acids. V was clipped by 2 bases and J by 6 bases, with 9 bases between them. Germline assignment: CDR1 MNHEY and CDR2 SMNVEV (reference sequence). The CDR3 protein is CASSLKLSDTQYF. Here the CDR3 DNA reads TGTGCCAGCAGTTTAAAACTGTCTGATACGCAGTATTTT.

In nucleotides, the CDR3 is TGTGCCAGCAGCCAGGAGCTTTGGACTAGCGGAAACACAGATACGCAGTATTTT. The encoded protein is CASSQELWTSGNTDTQYF. The chain joins TRBV4-2 to TRBJ2-3; TRBD2 aligns across 10 bases. Germline CDR1 LGHNA, CDR2 YNFKEQ. With V trimmed by 3 bases and J by 2 bases, 11 bases remained unmatched. This CDR3 comprises 18 residues.

About this clone itself: Other DNA sequences within the sample encode an identical CDR3. The chain links TRBV5-1 to TRBJ1-2; tentatively, D is TRBD1 (5 bases). The CDR3 length is 13 residues. Trimming took 4 bases from V and 0 from J, leaving 7 bases between them. Germline V gene lookup returns CDR1 SGHRS and CDR2 YFSETQ. The CDR3 sequence: CASSPTANYGYTF. The CDR3 nucleotides read TGCGCCAGCAGCCCGACAGCTAACTATGGCTACACCTTC.